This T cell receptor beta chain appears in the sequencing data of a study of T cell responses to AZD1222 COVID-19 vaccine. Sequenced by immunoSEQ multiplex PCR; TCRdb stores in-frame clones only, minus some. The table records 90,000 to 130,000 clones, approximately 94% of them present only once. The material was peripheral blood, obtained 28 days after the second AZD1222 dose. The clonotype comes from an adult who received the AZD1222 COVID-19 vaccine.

The CDR3 coding sequence is TGTGCCAGCAGCTTGGGCGGGTCGGAAGCTTTCTTT. This translates into CASSLGGSEAFF. The chain couples TRBV7-9 to TRBJ1-1; D uncertain. CDR1 and CDR2 from the germline V gene are SEHNR and FQNEAQ (reference sequence). V was cut by 3 bases and J by 8 bases, with 10 bases left in between. There are 12 residues in the CDR3.